This TCR beta chain was retrieved from a study of CD8 T cells in Susac syndrome (dated by TCRdb to the late 2010s). Study-wide context: The study used repertoire sequencing to test whether antigen drove CD8+ T cell activation and differentiation in Susac syndrome. The clonality of the CD8+ T cell repertoire was compared across approximately eleven healthy donors, some 14 Susac syndrome patients and around 16 multiple sclerosis patients.

The investigation overall reported the following: The number of individuals in the TCR sequencing and HLA analysis was recognized as being relatively small.

RNA was extracted using the RNeasy kit, and roughly 0.5 to 1 microgram was reverse transcribed with random hexamers. The immunoSEQ multiplex PCR assay, which covers 54 Vbeta and 13 Jbeta segments, was used to amplify TCR beta CDR3 regions. PCR amplification bias was corrected using a synthetic template baseline for primer optimization and computational correction. The study's own analysis went as follows. Reads were annotated to V, D and J genes per IMGT and analyzed with immunoSEQ Analyzer, keeping only productive sequences. Clonality was computed as one minus Shannon entropy normalized by log2 of the number of productive unique sequences. For each patient and control, public and private clones were evaluated within the 100 most prevalent clones. Clones were defined as Susac-specific if absent from the healthy and MS cohorts, from 1052 published viral clones and from other ImmuneACCESS disease sequences. TCRdb applied fastp at Q25 and MiXCR to the public reads, then kept only in-frame beta chains. CDR3 protein duplicates are merged, each entry listing the most common genes and DNA. TCRdb, not the authors, supplied the V and J calls. Counted in this sample were about 290,000 distinct CDR3 sequences; 75% to 90% of them appeared once. Of the sample, less than 0.2% is held by the ten largest clones.

High-throughput TCR beta sequencing profiled peripheral blood CD8+ and CD4+ T cells from healthy donors, Susac syndrome patients and multiple sclerosis patients. Treatment-naive patients with stable or active relapsing-remitting disease fulfilling revised McDonald criteria were used as multiple sclerosis controls. Bulk CD8+ and CD4+ T cells were purified magnetically by negative isolation, whereas CD8+ TEMRA cells were enriched by FACS. Blood was collected in EDTA tubes and processed within 24 hours, with PBMCs isolated through density gradient centrifugation. PBMCs destined for TCR sequencing were cryopreserved in liquid nitrogen and later thawed in a 37 °C water bath. Purity of sorted or isolated CD4+, CD8+ and CD8+ TEMRA cells was at least 90%. To note about this clonotype: Its antigen target is currently unknown. Qualities for individual bases were not recorded, and no much larger clone is one base off.

The CDR3 runs 14 residues from the cysteine to the phenylalanine. CDR3 DNA only is kept here, 42 bases in frame from base 1. CDR1 and CDR2, looked up from the germline V gene, are SNHLY and FYNNEI. At the junction V is shortened by 7 bases and J by 5 bases, with 15 bases in between. The V and J segments used are TRBV2 and TRBJ2-1; a confident D gene designation cannot be given. The receptor comes from a human donor with multiple sclerosis. Specimen: CD8+ T cells from PBMCs. The bases are TGTGCCAGCAATATACCAGAAAAGAACAATGAGCAGTTCTTC. It encodes CASNIPEKNNEQFF.